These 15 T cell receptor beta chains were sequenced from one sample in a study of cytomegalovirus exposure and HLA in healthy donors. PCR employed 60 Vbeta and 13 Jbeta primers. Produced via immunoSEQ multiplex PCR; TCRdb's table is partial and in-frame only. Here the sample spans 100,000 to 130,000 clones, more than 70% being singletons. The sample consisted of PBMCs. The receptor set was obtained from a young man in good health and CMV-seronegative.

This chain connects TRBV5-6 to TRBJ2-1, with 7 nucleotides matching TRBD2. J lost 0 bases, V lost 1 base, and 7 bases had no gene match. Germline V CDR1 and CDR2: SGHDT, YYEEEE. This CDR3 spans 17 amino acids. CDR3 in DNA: TGTGCCAGCAGCTTGTTGGGGCCTAGCGGCTCCTACAATGAGCAGTTCTTC. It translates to CASSLLGPSGSYNEQFF. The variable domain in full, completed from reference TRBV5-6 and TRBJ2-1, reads DAGVTQSPTHLIKTRGQQVTLRCSPKSGHDTVSWYQQALGQGPQFIFQYYEEEERQRGNFPDRFSGHQFPNYSSELNVNALLLGDSALYLCASSLLGPSGSYNEQFFGPGTRLTVL.

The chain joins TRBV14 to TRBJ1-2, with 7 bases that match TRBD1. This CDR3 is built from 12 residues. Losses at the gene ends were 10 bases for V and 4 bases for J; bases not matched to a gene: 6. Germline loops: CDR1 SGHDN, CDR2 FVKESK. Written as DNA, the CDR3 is TGTGCCAAAGAGGGGGCGGTCTATGGCTACACCTTC. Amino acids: CAKEGAVYGYTF.

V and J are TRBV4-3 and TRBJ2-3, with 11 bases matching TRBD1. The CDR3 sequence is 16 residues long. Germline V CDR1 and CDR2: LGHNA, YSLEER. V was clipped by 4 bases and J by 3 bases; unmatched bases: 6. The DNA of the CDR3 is TGCGCCAGCAGCCTAGGGACAGGGGGGCAGACAGATACGCAGTATTTT. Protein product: CASSLGTGGQTDTQYF.

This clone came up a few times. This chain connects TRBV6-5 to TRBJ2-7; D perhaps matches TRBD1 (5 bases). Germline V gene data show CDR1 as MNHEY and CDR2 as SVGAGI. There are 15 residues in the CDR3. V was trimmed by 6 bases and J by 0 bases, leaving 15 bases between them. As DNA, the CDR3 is TGTGCCAGCAGCAAGCCGGACATGAGCTCCTACGAGCAGTACTTC. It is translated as CASSKPDMSSYEQYF.

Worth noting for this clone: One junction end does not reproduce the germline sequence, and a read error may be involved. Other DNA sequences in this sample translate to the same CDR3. The CDR3 bases are TGTGCCAGCACCCAGACAGGGATCTCTGGAAATACCATATATTTT. Protein product: CASTQTGISGNTIYF. The V call is TRBV25-1, the J call TRBJ1-3; 7 bases align to TRBD1. The CDR3 has 15 amino acids. Per germline, CDR1 MGHDK and CDR2 SYGVNS.

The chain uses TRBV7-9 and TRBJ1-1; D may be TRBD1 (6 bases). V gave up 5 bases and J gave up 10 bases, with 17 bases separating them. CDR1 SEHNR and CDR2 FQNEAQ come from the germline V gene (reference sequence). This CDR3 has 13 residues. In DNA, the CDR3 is TGTGCCAGCAGCCATGAACAGGGCCGAGCAGCTTTCTTT. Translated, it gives CASSHEQGRAAFF.

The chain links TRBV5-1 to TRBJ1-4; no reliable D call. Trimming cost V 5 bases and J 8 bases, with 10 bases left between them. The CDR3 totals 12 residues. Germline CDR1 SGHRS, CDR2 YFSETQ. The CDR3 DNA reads TGCGCCAGCAGAGAGGGAGGAGAAAAACTGTTTTTT. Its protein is CASREGGEKLFF.

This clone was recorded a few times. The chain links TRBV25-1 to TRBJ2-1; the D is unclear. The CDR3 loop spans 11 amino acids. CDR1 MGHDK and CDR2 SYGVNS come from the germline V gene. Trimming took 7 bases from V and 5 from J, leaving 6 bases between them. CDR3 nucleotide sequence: TGTGCCAGCACCCTTAACAATGAGCAGTTCTTC. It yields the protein CASTLNNEQFF.

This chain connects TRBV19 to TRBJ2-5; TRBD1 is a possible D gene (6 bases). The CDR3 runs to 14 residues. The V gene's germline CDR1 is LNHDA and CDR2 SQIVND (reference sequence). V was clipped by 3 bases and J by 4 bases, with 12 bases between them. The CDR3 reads CASSISGVGETQYF. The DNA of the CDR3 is TGTGCCAGTAGTATCTCAGGGGTAGGAGAGACCCAGTACTTC. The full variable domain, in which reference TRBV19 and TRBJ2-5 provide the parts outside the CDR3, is DGGITQSPKYLFRKEGQNVTLSCEQNLNHDAMYWYRQDPGQGLRLIYYSQIVNDFQKGDIAEGYSVSREKKESFPLTVTSAQKNPTAFYLCASSISGVGETQYFGPGTRLLVL.

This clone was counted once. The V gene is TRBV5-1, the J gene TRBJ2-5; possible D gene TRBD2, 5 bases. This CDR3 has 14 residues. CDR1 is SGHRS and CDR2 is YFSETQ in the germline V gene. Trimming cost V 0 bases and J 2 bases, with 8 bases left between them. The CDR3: CASSLAAGQETQYF. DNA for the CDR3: TGCGCCAGCAGCTTGGCGGCGGGTCAAGAGACCCAGTACTTC. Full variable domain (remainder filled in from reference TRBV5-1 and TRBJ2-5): KAGVTQTPRYLIKTRGQQVTLSCSPISGHRSVSWYQQTPGQGLQFLFEYFSETQRNKGNFPGRFSGRQFSNSRSEMNVSTLELGDSALYLCASSLAAGQETQYFGPGTRLLVL.

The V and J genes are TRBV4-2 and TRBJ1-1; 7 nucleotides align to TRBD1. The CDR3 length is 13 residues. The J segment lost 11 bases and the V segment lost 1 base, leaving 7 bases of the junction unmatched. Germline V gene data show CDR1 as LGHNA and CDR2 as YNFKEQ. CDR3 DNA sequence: TGTGCCAGCAGCCAAGCCAGGGGGACCTTCGCTTTCTTT. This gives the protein CASSQARGTFAFF.

As DNA, the CDR3 is TGCGCCAGCAGCCAAGTTGCGGGGGGTACCAATGAGCAGTTCTTC. Its translation: CASSQVAGGTNEQFF. This chain uses TRBV4-3 with TRBJ2-1; 8 nucleotides line up with TRBD2. Per the germline V gene, CDR1 is LGHNA and CDR2 is YSLEER. The CDR3 is 15 amino acids. J gave up 6 bases and V 1 base, and 5 bases lay outside the gene matches.

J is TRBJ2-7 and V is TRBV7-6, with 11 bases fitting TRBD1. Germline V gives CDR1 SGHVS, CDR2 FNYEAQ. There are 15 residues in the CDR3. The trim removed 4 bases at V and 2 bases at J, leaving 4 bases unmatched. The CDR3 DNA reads TGTGCCAGCAGCTACCAGGGACAGGGGGCCTACGAGCAGTACTTC. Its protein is CASSYQGQGAYEQYF.

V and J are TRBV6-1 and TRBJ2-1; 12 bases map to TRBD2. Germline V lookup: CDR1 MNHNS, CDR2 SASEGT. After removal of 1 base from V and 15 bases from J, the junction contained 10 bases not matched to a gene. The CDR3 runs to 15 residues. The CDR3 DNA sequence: TGTGCCAGCAGTGAAGAGTTCGGGCTAGCGGGGGGGCGGTTCTTC. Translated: CASSEEFGLAGGRFF.

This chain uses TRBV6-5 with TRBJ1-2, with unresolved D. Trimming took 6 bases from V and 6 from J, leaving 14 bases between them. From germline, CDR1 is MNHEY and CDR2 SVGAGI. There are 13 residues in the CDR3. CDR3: CASSPESTDGYTF. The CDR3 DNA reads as TGTGCCAGCAGCCCGGAGTCGACGGATGGCTACACCTTC.